This record looks at one T cell receptor (beta chain) sequence and its context. The target antigen is unknown. Profiled with immunoSEQ multiplex PCR; TCRdb holds only in-frame clones, not every one. The table has more than 90,000 clones, about 93% seen once. The data originate from a study of cytomegalovirus exposure and HLA in healthy donors. As for the study in general: A subsequent analysis reported that the roughly 130 validation repertoires were produced on the same platform that had also been used for the 600 to 800 first-cohort repertoires. Findings and limits, study-wide: The study listed under 200 cytomegalovirus-associated TCR beta chains. Clusters of TCRs from the first cohort tended to co-occur in the 120 or so validation repertoires (as a later analysis found).

The CDR3 covers 14 residues. Germline V CDR1 and CDR2: GTSNPN, SVGIG (reference sequence). Deletions cut 7 bases from V and 9 bases from J, with 19 bases between. Separation from the roughly 690-subject first cohort characterized the approximately 120-subject validation cohort, to which the donors belonged. The chain recombines TRBV30 with TRBJ1-6; maybe TRBD1 (5 bases). Sequencing was carried out using PBMCs. This TCR was recovered from a woman younger than 45 in good health and CMV-seropositive. In DNA, the CDR3 is TGTGCCTTGGACAACCGTCTCTCGAGTTCACCCCTCCACTTT. Amino acids: CALDNRLSSSPLHF.